The 25 T cell receptor beta chains in this list originate from one sample, sequenced in a study of cytotoxic CD8 clonotypes in ibrutinib-treated CLL. The assay was immunoSEQ multiplex PCR, and TCRdb's table has in-frame clones only and misses some. In the table there are some 200,000 clones, just over 70% of which are singletons. Specimen: PBMCs, collected after 12 months of ibrutinib treatment. The source is a human donor with chronic lymphocytic leukemia.

In its sample, this clone was seen a few times. V gene TRBV25-1 combines with J gene TRBJ2-7; 9 bases are a match to TRBD1. Germline CDR1 reads MGHDK; CDR2 reads SYGVNS. The ends lost 5 bases at V and 6 bases at J; junction bases unmatched: 8. The CDR3 loop spans 14 amino acids. The CDR3 nucleotides read TGTGCCAGCAGTCCCGGACAGGGGAGGCCCGAGCAGTACTTC. Encoded protein: CASSPGQGRPEQYF.

The count of this clone is one. The DNA of the CDR3 is TGTGCCAGCAGCGGGCGGGGAAGGGGTAATGAAAAACTGTTTTTT. This encodes CASSGRGRGNEKLFF. The chain employs TRBV9 and TRBJ1-4; D may be TRBD1 (5 bases). Germline-derived CDR1 and CDR2 are SGDLS and YYNGEE. V lost 3 bases and J 4 bases, leaving 13 bases between the germline ends. CDR3 size: 15 residues.

This clone occurred a few times. The rearrangement joins TRBV7-3 to TRBJ1-1; weak D call: TRBD1 (5 bases). The ends were cut back, 1 base at V and 4 bases at J, with 13 bases in the middle. Germline values: CDR1 SGHTA, CDR2 FQGTGA. This CDR3 is 15 amino acids long. CDR3 amino acids: CASSLSLGRATEAFF. In DNA, the CDR3 is TGTGCCAGCAGCTTAAGTTTGGGCAGGGCCACTGAAGCTTTCTTT.

The rearrangement links TRBV15 to TRBJ1-6, with TRBD1 as a possible D gene (5 bases). The CDR3 extends over 14 amino acids. Germline V lookup: CDR1 LNHNV, CDR2 YYDKDF (reference sequence). The V and J ends lost 3 bases and 6 bases respectively, with 9 bases between them. CDR3 loop: CATSRDIGNSPLHF. The CDR3 DNA is TGTGCCACCAGCAGGGACATTGGTAATTCACCCCTCCACTTT.

This rearrangement joins TRBV27 to TRBJ1-2, with 9 bases identical to TRBD1. CDR3 length: 15 amino acids. Germline V CDR1 and CDR2: MNHEY, SMNVEV (reference sequence). After removal of 2 bases from V and 7 bases from J, the junction contained 8 bases not matched to a gene. CDR3 nucleotides: TGTGCCAGCAGTTTAGATACAGGGGGCATATTTGGCTACACCTTC. This gives the protein CASSLDTGGIFGYTF.

The rearrangement links TRBV7-6 to TRBJ2-1; D uncertain. The V gene lost 2 bases and the J gene lost 9 bases, with 11 bases spanning the gap. The germline CDR1 and CDR2 sequences are SGHVS and FNYEAQ. This CDR3 has 13 residues. The CDR3 DNA follows: TGTGCCAGCAGCTTAACAATGACTCGTGAGCAGTTCTTC. It specifies CASSLTMTREQFF.

The gene calls are TRBV7-2 and TRBJ2-2; D ambiguous. The length of the CDR3 is 11 residues. Germline-derived CDR1 and CDR2 are SGHTA and FQGNSA. V was cut by 2 bases and J by 9 bases, with 4 bases left in between. CDR3 region: CASSLSWELFF. DNA for the CDR3: TGTGCCAGCAGCTTATCGTGGGAGCTGTTTTTT.

The V gene is TRBV4-3, the J gene TRBJ1-2; unclear D gene. This CDR3 has 13 amino acids. Trimming left V 0 bases short and J 4 bases short, with 6 bases between. Germline V gene sequence: CDR1 LGHNA, CDR2 YSLEER. The CDR3 DNA reads TGCGCCAGCAGCCAAGAAGGAACCTATGGCTACACCTTC. Translating gives CASSQEGTYGYTF.

The rearrangement uses TRBV29-1 and TRBJ1-1; no reliable D call. The CDR3 contains 12 residues. Trimming removed 2 bases at V and 8 bases at J, with 12 bases between. CDR1 is SQVTM and CDR2 is ANQGSEA in the germline V gene. CDR3 in DNA: TGCAGCGTTGAAAGGGCCTGGGGAGAAGCTTTCTTT. Residues: CSVERAWGEAFF.

For this clone: Additional DNA sequences in this sample encode the identical CDR3. This chain joins TRBV30 and TRBJ1-2; TRBD1 matches at 9 bases. This CDR3 has 14 amino acids. V lost 0 bases and J lost 7; bases outside the gene matches: 6. CDR1 GTSNPN and CDR2 SVGIG come from the germline V gene (reference sequence). The CDR3 DNA is TGTGCCTGGAGTGTACTACAGGGGGCGTCTGGCTACACCTTC. It encodes CAWSVLQGASGYTF. The variable domain in full, completed from reference TRBV30 and TRBJ1-2, reads SQTIHQWPATLVQPVGSPLSLECTVEGTSNPNLYWYRQAAGRGLQLLFYSVGIGQISSEVPQNLSASRPQDRQFILSSKKLLLSDSGFYLCAWSVLQGASGYTFGSGTRLTVV.

The rearrangement joins TRBV5-1 to TRBJ2-7, with 8 positions matching TRBD1. This CDR3 region has 14 residues. The V and J ends lost 0 bases and 4 bases, in that order; junction bases with no gene match: 3. The germline gives CDR1 SGHRS, CDR2 YFSETQ. CDR3 sequence (DNA): TGCGCCAGCAGCTTGGCAGGGGGCGGATACGAGCAGTACTTC. It yields the protein CASSLAGGGYEQYF.

The chain uses TRBV5-1 and TRBJ1-2; no reliable D call. The CDR3 contains 15 residues. Trimming shortened V by 4 bases and J by 6 bases, and 19 bases separated the two germline ends. Germline V gene lookup returns CDR1 SGHRS and CDR2 YFSETQ. The chain's CDR3 is CASSDRVPHFDGYTF. The CDR3, as DNA: TGCGCCAGCAGCGACCGGGTCCCCCACTTTGATGGCTACACCTTC.

This clone appeared a few times. V and J are TRBV9 and TRBJ1-4; no reliable D call. The CDR3 length is 14 residues. Trimming stripped 0 bases from V and 0 bases from J, with 3 bases between. Per the germline V gene, CDR1 is SGDLS and CDR2 is YYNGEE. CDR3 sequence reads: CASSVAPTNEKLFF. CDR3 nucleotides: TGTGCCAGCAGCGTAGCTCCAACTAATGAAAAACTGTTTTTT.

The chain combines TRBV15 with TRBJ1-2, with no clear D. V was trimmed by 0 bases and J by 1 base, leaving 12 bases between them. Per germline, CDR1 LNHNV and CDR2 YYDKDF (reference sequence). This CDR3 contains 16 residues. The CDR3 sequence is CATSRDLKGLNYGYTF. The DNA for the CDR3 is TGTGCCACCAGCAGAGATTTGAAGGGTCTTAACTATGGCTACACCTTC.

The sample holds a few counts of this clone. The chain has TRBV5-1 and TRBJ1-2; D is possibly TRBD1 (5 bases). The CDR3 contains 13 residues. Germline V gene lookup returns CDR1 SGHRS and CDR2 YFSETQ. Trimming took off 4 bases at V and 5 bases at J, with 12 bases between the two ends. In DNA, the CDR3 is TGCGCCAGCAGCCTGGGACCGGAATATGGCTACACCTTC. Its translation: CASSLGPEYGYTF.

The V and J genes are TRBV4-1 and TRBJ2-7; D uncertain. This CDR3 is 13 amino acids long. CDR1 is MGHRA and CDR2 is YSYEKL in the germline V gene. Trimming removed 0 bases from V and 3 bases from J, with 6 bases in between. The CDR3 is CASSQELRYEQYF. In DNA, the CDR3 is TGCGCCAGCAGCCAAGAATTACGCTACGAGCAGTACTTC.

The chain employs TRBV7-9 and TRBJ2-3; D remains unclear. The germline V and J ends were trimmed by 2 bases and 7 bases, with 19 bases remaining between them. The CDR3 covers 16 residues. Germline V lookup: CDR1 SEHNR, CDR2 FQNEAQ (reference sequence). CDR3 loop: CASSLWVQPDPNTQYF. The DNA of the CDR3 is TGTGCCAGCAGCTTATGGGTCCAGCCGGATCCCAATACGCAGTATTTT.

The chain has TRBV9 and TRBJ2-2; TRBD2 aligns across 7 bases. This CDR3 contains 13 residues. The germline V gene encodes CDR1 SGDLS and CDR2 YYNGEE. Losses at the gene ends were 2 bases for V and 6 bases for J; bases not matched to a gene: 1. As DNA, the CDR3 is TGTGCCAGCAGCGTCGGACTAGCCGGGGAGCTGTTTTTT. This sequence encodes CASSVGLAGELFF.

The chain links TRBV6-5 to TRBJ1-3; TRBD1 matches at 7 bases. Germline V lookup: CDR1 MNHEY, CDR2 SVGAGI. With 7 bases clipped from V and 0 bases from J, the junction kept 6 bases outside the gene matches. This CDR3 is built from 15 residues. As DNA, the CDR3 is TGTGCCAGCACCACGGACAGGTTCTCTGGAAACACCATATATTTT. This codes for CASTTDRFSGNTIYF.

This sequence joins TRBV29-1 and TRBJ2-5; D is possibly TRBD1 (5 bases). Germline values: CDR1 SQVTM, CDR2 ANQGSEA. Trimming left V 1 base short and J 4 bases short, with 13 bases between. The CDR3 runs to 14 residues. The DNA for the CDR3 is TGCAGCGTTGAAGGTGACGGGCAGGGAGAGACCCAGTACTTC. It codes for CSVEGDGQGETQYF.

This clone occurred once. The rearrangement links TRBV19 to TRBJ1-1, with 7 bases matching TRBD1. Losses at the gene ends were 8 bases for V and 0 bases for J; bases not matched to a gene: 12. The CDR3 is made up of 16 amino acids. The germline gives CDR1 LNHDA, CDR2 SQIVND (reference sequence). The CDR3 sequence is CASVRILGQLNTEAFF. In DNA form, the CDR3 reads TGTGCCAGTGTTAGGATTTTGGGACAGTTGAACACTGAAGCTTTCTTT.

The gene calls are TRBV7-2 and TRBJ1-6; possible D gene TRBD1, 6 bases. Deletions cut 4 bases from V and 8 bases from J, with 15 bases between. This CDR3 comprises 15 residues. In germline, CDR1 is SGHTA, CDR2 FQGNSA. The CDR3 bases are TGTGCCAGCAGCTCGCTCAGGGGATGGGATTCACCCCTCCACTTT. It translates to CASSSLRGWDSPLHF.

This clone appeared once. V is TRBV7-6 and J is TRBJ1-6; D perhaps matches TRBD1 (5 bases). The CDR3 consists of 18 residues. V lost 5 bases and J lost 9, with 26 bases in between. The germline CDR1 and CDR2 sequences are SGHVS and FNYEAQ. The CDR3 spells CASSTWDGPSGLTSPLHF. The CDR3 DNA is TGTGCCAGCAGCACATGGGACGGGCCCTCGGGGTTGACTTCACCCCTCCACTTT.

V gene TRBV30 combines with J gene TRBJ2-3, with TRBD2 identical over 9 bases. The CDR3 is 15 residues long. The V gene end was trimmed by 1 base and the J gene end by 8 bases; junction bases not matched to a gene: 10. Germline values: CDR1 GTSNPN, CDR2 SVGIG (reference sequence). The CDR3 DNA follows: TGTGCCTGGAGTGGAGGGACTAGCATTGTGGTTACGCAGTATTTT. It yields the protein CAWSGGTSIVVTQYF.

On this clone itself: Relative to the germline gene, one junction end is altered; a read error may explain this. The genes are TRBV7-7 and TRBJ2-7, with 11 bases fitting TRBD2. Germline lookup yields CDR1 SSHAT and CDR2 FNYEAQ (reference sequence). The CDR3 covers 16 residues. The CDR3, as DNA: TGTGCTAGCAGCTTAGGACCTAGCGGGAGGAAGGACGAGCAGTACTTC. As protein: CASSLGPSGRKDEQYF.